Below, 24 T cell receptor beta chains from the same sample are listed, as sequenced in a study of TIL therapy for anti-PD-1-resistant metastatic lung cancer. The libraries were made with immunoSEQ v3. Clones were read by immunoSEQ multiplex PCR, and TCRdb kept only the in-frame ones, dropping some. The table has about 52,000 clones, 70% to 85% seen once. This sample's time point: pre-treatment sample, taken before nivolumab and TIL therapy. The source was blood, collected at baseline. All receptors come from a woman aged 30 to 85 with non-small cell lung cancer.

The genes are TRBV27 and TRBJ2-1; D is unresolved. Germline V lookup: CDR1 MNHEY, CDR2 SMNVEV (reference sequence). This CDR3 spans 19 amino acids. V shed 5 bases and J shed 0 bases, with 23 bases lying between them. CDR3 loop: CASSRSSLRRSSSYNEQFF. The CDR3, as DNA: TGTGCCAGCAGTCGTTCTTCCCTCCGGCGATCGAGCTCCTACAATGAGCAGTTCTTC.

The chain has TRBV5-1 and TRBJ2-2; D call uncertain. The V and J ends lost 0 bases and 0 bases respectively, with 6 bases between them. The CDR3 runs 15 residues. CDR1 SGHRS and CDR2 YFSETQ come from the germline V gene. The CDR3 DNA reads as TGCGCCAGCAGCTTGGACAGTACGAACACCGGGGAGCTGTTTTTT. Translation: CASSLDSTNTGELFF.

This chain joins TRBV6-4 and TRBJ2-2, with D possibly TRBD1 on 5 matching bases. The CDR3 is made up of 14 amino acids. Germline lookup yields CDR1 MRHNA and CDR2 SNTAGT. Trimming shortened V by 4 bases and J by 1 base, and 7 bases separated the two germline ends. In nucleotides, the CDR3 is TGTGCCAGCAGTGGACAGATGAACACCGGGGAGCTGTTTTTT. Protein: CASSGQMNTGELFF.

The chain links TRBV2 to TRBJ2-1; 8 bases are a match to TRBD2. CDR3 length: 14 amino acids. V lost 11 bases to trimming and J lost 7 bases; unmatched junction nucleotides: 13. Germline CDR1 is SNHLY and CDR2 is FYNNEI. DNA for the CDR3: TGTGCCGGTACGGGGGGGCTAACTGGGAATGAGCAGTTCTTC. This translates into CAGTGGLTGNEQFF.

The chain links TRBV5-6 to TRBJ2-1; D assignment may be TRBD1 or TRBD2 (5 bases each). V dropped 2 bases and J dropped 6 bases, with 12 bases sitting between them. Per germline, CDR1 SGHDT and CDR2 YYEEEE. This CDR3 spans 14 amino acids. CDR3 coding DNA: TGTGCCAGCAGCTTCGGGACGGGTTCCAATGAGCAGTTCTTC. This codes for CASSFGTGSNEQFF.

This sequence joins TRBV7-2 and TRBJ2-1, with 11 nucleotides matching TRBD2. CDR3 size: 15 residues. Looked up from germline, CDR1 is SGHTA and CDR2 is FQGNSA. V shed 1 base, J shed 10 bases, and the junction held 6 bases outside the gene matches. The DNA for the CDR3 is TGTGCCAGCAGCTTAGGTAGCGGGAGGGGTGGCGAGCAGTTCTTC. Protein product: CASSLGSGRGGEQFF.

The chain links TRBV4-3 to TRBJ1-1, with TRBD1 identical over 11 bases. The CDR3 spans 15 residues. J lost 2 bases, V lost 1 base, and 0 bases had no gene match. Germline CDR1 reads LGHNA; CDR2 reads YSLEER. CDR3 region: CASSQGTGGNTEAFF. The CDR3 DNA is TGCGCCAGCAGCCAAGGGACAGGGGGCAACACTGAAGCTTTCTTT.

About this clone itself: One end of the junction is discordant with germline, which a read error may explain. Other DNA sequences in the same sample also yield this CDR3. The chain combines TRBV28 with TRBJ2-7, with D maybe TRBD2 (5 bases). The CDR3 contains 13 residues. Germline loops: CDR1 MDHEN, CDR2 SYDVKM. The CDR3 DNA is TGCGCCAGCAGACTGGACTCCTCCTACGAGCAGTACTTC. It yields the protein CASRLDSSYEQYF.

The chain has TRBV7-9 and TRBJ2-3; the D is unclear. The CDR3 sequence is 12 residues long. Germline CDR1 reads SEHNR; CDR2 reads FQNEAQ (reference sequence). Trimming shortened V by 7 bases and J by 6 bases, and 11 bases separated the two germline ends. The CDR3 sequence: CASTNLPDTQYF. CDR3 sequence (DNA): TGTGCCAGCACCAACTTGCCGGATACGCAGTATTTT.

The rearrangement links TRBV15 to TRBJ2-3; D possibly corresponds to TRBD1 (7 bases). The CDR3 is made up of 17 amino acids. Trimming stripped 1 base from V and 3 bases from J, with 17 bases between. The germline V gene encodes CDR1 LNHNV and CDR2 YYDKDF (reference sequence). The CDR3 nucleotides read TGTGCCACCAGCAGAGCGGTGAGGGCAGGGGGGACAGATACGCAGTATTTT. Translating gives CATSRAVRAGGTDTQYF.

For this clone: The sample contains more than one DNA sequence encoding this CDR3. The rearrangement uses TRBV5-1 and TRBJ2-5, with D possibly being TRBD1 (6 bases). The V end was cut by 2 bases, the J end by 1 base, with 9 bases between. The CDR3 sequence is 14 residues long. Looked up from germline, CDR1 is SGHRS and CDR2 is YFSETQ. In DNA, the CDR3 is TGCGCCAGCAGCTTAGGACAGCTCCAAGAGACCCAGTACTTC. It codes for CASSLGQLQETQYF.

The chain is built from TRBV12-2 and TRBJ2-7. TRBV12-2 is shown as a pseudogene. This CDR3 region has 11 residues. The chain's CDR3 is CASRLADEQYF. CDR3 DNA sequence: TGTGCAAGTCGCTTAGCGGATGAGCAGTACTTC.

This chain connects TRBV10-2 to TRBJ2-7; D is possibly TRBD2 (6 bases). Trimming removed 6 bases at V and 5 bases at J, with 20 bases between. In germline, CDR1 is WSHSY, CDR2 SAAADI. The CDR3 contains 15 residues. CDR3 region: CASRGSGTPGHEQYF. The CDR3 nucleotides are TGCGCCAGCAGGGGTTCCGGGACTCCCGGACACGAGCAGTACTTC.

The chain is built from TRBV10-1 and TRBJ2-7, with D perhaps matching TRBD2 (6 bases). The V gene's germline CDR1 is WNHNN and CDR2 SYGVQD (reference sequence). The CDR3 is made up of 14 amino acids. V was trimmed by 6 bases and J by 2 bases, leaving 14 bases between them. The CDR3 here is CASRGGGPTYEQYF. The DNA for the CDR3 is TGCGCCAGCAGGGGAGGTGGGCCTACCTACGAGCAGTACTTC.

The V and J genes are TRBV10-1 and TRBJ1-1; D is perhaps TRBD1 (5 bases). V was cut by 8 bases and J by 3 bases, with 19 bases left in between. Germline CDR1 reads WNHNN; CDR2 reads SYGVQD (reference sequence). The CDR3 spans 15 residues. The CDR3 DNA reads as TGCGCCAGCCTACCGGGACGGGGCCCTTACACTGAAGCTTTCTTT. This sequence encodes CASLPGRGPYTEAFF.

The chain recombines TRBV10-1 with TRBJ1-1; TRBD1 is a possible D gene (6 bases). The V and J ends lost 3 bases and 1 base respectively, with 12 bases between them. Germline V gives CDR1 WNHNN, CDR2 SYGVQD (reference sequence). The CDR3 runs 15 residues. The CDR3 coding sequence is TGCGCCAGCAGTGACCCGGGGGCAGGGAACACTGAAGCTTTCTTT. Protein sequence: CASSDPGAGNTEAFF.

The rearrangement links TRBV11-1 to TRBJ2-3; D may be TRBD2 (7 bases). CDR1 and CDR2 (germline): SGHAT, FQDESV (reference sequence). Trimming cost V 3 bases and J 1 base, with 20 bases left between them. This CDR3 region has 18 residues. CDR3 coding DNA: TGTGCCAGCAGCTTGAGCAGGGGAGGGAAACGGGGCACAGATACGCAGTATTTT. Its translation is CASSLSRGGKRGTDTQYF.

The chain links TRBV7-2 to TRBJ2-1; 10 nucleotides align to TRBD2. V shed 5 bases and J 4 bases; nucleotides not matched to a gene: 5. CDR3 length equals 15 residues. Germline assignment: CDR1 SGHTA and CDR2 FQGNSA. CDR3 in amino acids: CASSLNSGGYNEQFF. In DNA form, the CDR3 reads TGTGCCAGCAGCCTTAATAGCGGGGGGTACAATGAGCAGTTCTTC.

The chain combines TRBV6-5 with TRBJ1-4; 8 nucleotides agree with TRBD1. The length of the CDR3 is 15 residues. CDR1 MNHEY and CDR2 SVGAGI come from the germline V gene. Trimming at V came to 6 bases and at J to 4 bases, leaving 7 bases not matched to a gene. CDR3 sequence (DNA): TGTGCCAGCAGCACCGACAGGGGCGGTAATGAAAAACTGTTTTTT. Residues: CASSTDRGGNEKLFF.

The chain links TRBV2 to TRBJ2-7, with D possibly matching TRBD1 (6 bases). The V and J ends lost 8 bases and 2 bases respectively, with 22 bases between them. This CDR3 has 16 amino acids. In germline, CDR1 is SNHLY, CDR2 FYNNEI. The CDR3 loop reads CASHGSGTTQAYEQYF. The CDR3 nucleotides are TGTGCCAGCCATGGGTCCGGGACAACTCAAGCCTACGAGCAGTACTTC. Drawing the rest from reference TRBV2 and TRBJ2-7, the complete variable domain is EPEVTQTPSHQVTQMGQEVILRCVPISNHLYFYWYRQILGQKVEFLVSFYNNEISEKSEIFDDQFSVERPDGSNFTLKIRSTKLEDSAMYFCASHGSGTTQAYEQYFGPGTRLTVT.

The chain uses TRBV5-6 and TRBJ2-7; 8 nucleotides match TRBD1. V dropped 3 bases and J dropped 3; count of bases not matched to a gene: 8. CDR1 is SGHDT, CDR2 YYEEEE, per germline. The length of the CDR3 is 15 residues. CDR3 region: CASSSPGTGNYEQYF. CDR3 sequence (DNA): TGTGCCAGCAGCTCCCCCGGGACAGGAAACTACGAGCAGTACTTC.

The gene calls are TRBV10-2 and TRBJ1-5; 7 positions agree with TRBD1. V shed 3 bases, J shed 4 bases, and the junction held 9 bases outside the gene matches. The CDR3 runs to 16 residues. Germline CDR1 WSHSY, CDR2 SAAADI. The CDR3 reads CASSDFGRGRNQPQHF. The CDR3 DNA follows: TGCGCCAGCAGTGATTTTGGGAGGGGGCGAAATCAGCCCCAGCATTTT.

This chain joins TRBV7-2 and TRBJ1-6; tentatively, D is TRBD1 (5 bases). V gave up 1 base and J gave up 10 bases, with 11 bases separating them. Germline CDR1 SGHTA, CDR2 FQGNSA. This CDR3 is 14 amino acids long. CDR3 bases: TGTGCCAGCAGCTTAGGGGGGTTGAGGTCACCCCTCCACTTT. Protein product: CASSLGGLRSPLHF.

The CDR3 reads CASSTYRVNEQFF. Written as DNA, the CDR3 is TGTGCCAGCAGTACCTACAGGGTCAATGAGCAGTTCTTC. The chain has TRBV25-1 and TRBJ2-1, with D maybe TRBD1 (6 bases). Germline V gene sequence: CDR1 MGHDK, CDR2 SYGVNS. This CDR3 is 13 amino acids long. The V end was cut by 5 bases, the J end by 6 bases, with 11 bases between. The full variable domain, its missing parts supplied by reference TRBV25-1 and TRBJ2-1, is EADIYQTPRYLVIGTGKKITLECSQTMGHDKMYWYQQDPGMELHLIHYSYGVNSTEKGDLSSESTVSRIRTEHFPLTLESARPSHTSQYLCASSTYRVNEQFFGPGTRLTVL.